The 13 T cell receptor beta chains below come from one sample, sequenced in a study of blood T cell repertoires in COVID-19. This table comes from immunoSEQ multiplex PCR, and its TCRdb copy is limited to in-frame clones, with some not included. The sample records approximately 77,000 clones, about 72% being singletons. Sequencing input: peripheral blood. The source of these receptors is a man between 70 and 80 years old with active or convalescent COVID-19.

The chain is built from TRBV7-8 and TRBJ2-5, with D possibly being TRBD2 (5 bases). Trimming cost V 6 bases and J 3 bases, with 11 bases left between them. CDR1 and CDR2 (germline): SGHVS, FQNEAQ. The CDR3 sequence is 13 residues long. CDR3 sequence reads: CASSRADEETQYF. The CDR3, as DNA: TGTGCCAGCAGTAGAGCGGACGAAGAGACCCAGTACTTC.

The CDR3 DNA is TGTGCCAGCACCCCCGGAGGGAGCACTGAAGCTTTCTTT. Its translation is CASTPGGSTEAFF. The chain couples TRBV12-3 or TRBV12-4 to TRBJ1-1; D call uncertain. The CDR3 length is 13 residues. V shed 7 bases and J shed 4 bases, with 13 bases lying between them.

Concerning this clone: A read error is likely, as this CDR3 ends without the conserved phenylalanine or tryptophan. No DNA is shown, since the ends of the CDR3 on it are uncertain; the CDR3 is the one TCRdb lists. The chain joins TRBV24-1 to TRBJ1-5; the D call TRBD1 from the table was never checked on the DNA. Counting both end residues, the CDR3 totals 9 amino acids. Germline V gene data show CDR1 as KGHDR and CDR2 as SFDVKD. The CDR3: CATRIGQGV.

The chain links TRBV25-1 to TRBJ2-5, with D possibly matching TRBD2 (5 bases). Germline V gene data show CDR1 as MGHDK and CDR2 as SYGVNS. Trimming removed 6 bases from V and 3 bases from J, with 14 bases in between. This CDR3 comprises 14 residues. The CDR3 DNA reads TGTGCCAGCAGGGGTCGGGGTGGGGAAGAGACCCAGTACTTC. It codes for CASRGRGGEETQYF.

The chain combines TRBV2 with TRBJ2-5, with 7 bases identical to TRBD2. The CDR3 has 16 residues. Trimming took 6 bases from V and 2 from J; bases not matched to a gene: 12. Germline V gene lookup returns CDR1 SNHLY and CDR2 FYNNEI. The DNA for the CDR3 is TGTGCCAGCAGCCCTGGGGACCCTAGCGGTCAAGAGACCCAGTACTTC. It encodes CASSPGDPSGQETQYF.

This rearrangement joins TRBV7-3 to TRBJ2-7; 8 bases are shared with TRBD1. Trimming removed 5 bases from V and 9 bases from J; junction bases left unmatched: 9. CDR3 size: 13 residues. The germline V gene has CDR1 SGHTA and CDR2 FQGTGA. This CDR3 is CASSTGQDTLQYF. The CDR3 region has the DNA TGTGCCAGCAGCACGGGACAGGATACATTGCAGTACTTC.

The rearrangement links TRBV28 to TRBJ1-2; tentatively, D is TRBD1 (5 bases). V dropped 5 bases and J dropped 6 bases, with 13 bases sitting between them. This CDR3 is built from 13 residues. The germline CDR1 and CDR2 sequences are MDHEN and SYDVKM. CDR3 amino acids: CASSISGFDGYTF. CDR3 nucleotide sequence: TGTGCCAGCAGTATCTCAGGGTTCGATGGCTACACCTTC.

V gene TRBV24-1 combines with J gene TRBJ2-3; 7 bases are shared with TRBD1. The trim removed 4 bases at V and 3 bases at J, leaving 9 bases unmatched. The CDR3 extends over 16 amino acids. Germline V gene data show CDR1 as KGHDR and CDR2 as SFDVKD. CDR3 nucleotides: TGTGCCACCAGTGACTCCTCAGACAGGGCTACAGATACGCAGTATTTT. It encodes CATSDSSDRATDTQYF.

The V gene is TRBV30, the J gene TRBJ2-7; D unresolved. The CDR3 is 15 residues long. The germline V and J ends were trimmed by 3 bases and 7 bases, with 22 bases remaining between them. The V gene's germline CDR1 is GTSNPN and CDR2 SVGIG (reference sequence). This chain's CDR3 is CAWSNGWQVSLEQYF. The DNA of the CDR3 is TGTGCCTGGAGCAATGGTTGGCAGGTGTCCTTAGAGCAGTACTTC.

This chain joins TRBV6-5 and TRBJ1-2, with D perhaps matching TRBD1 (5 bases). CDR1 is MNHEY and CDR2 is SVGAGI in the germline V gene. The CDR3 runs 14 residues. Trimming stripped 7 bases from V and 7 bases from J, with 19 bases between. The CDR3 region is CASTVSRGAIGYTF. In DNA, the CDR3 is TGTGCCAGCACCGTCTCGCGCGGGGCCATTGGCTACACCTTC.

The chain links TRBV27 to TRBJ2-5; D possibly corresponds to TRBD1 (5 bases). From germline, CDR1 is MNHEY and CDR2 SMNVEV (reference sequence). CDR3 length: 13 residues. V lost 6 bases and J 2 bases, leaving 10 bases between the germline ends. The CDR3 protein is CASRPQGQETQYF. In DNA, the CDR3 is TGTGCCAGCAGACCTCAGGGACAAGAGACCCAGTACTTC.

The rearrangement uses TRBV6-5 and TRBJ1-4, with 7 bases that match TRBD1. J gave up 4 bases and V 8 bases, and 1 base lay outside the gene matches. The length of the CDR3 is 12 residues. Germline V gene sequence: CDR1 MNHEY, CDR2 SVGAGI. CDR3 sequence: CASGDSNEKLFF. In DNA form, the CDR3 reads TGTGCCAGCGGGGACAGTAATGAAAAACTGTTTTTT.

Many counts were recorded for this clone. The chain joins TRBV20-1 to TRBJ1-6; no firm D call. The CDR3 sequence is 14 residues long. Germline loops: CDR1 DFQATT, CDR2 SNEGSKA (reference sequence). Between the trimmed V and J ends, which lost 3 bases and 9 bases, there was a span of 15 bases. The CDR3 spells CSASPGGLSSPLHF. The CDR3 DNA follows: TGCAGTGCTAGTCCAGGAGGATTGAGTTCACCCCTCCACTTT.